The next 17 T cell receptor beta chains were all read from a single sample in a study of T cell changes during pregnancy in multiple sclerosis. Profiled with immunoSEQ multiplex PCR; TCRdb holds only in-frame clones, not every one. Of tens of thousands of clones in the sample, around 90% were seen once. The sequencing used CD4+ T cells from peripheral blood mononuclear cells, collected before pregnancy. The receptors were sampled from a female donor with multiple sclerosis, enrolled in a pregnancy study.

This clone turned up a few times. The chain couples TRBV4-3 to TRBJ1-2; TRBD1 matches at 8 bases. Germline values: CDR1 LGHNA, CDR2 YSLEER. V was clipped by 0 bases and J by 4 bases; unmatched bases: 4. The CDR3 has 15 amino acids. The chain's CDR3 is CASSQDLTGAYGYTF. The DNA of the CDR3 is TGCGCCAGCAGCCAAGATTTGACAGGGGCCTATGGCTACACCTTC.

The chain couples TRBV19 to TRBJ1-5, with D perhaps matching TRBD1 (5 bases). This CDR3 is 15 amino acids long. In germline, CDR1 is LNHDA, CDR2 SQIVND (reference sequence). The germline V and J ends were trimmed by 1 base and 3 bases, with 10 bases remaining between them. CDR3 sequence: CASSIGWTPNQPQHF. The CDR3 nucleotides are TGTGCCAGTAGTATAGGGTGGACACCCAATCAGCCCCAGCATTTT.

This chain joins TRBV5-1 and TRBJ2-7, with a weak D call TRBD1 (6 bases). Trimming took off 5 bases at V and 6 bases at J, with 15 bases between the two ends. Germline assignment: CDR1 SGHRS and CDR2 YFSETQ. The CDR3 covers 13 residues. The CDR3 region is CASSLGTGIEQYF. CDR3 DNA: TGCGCCAGCAGTTTAGGTACAGGGATCGAGCAGTACTTC.

The genes are TRBV4-1 and TRBJ1-5, with 10 bases fitting TRBD1. This CDR3 region has 16 residues. Germline CDR1 MGHRA, CDR2 YSYEKL. With 4 bases clipped from V and 3 bases from J, the junction kept 6 bases outside the gene matches. In DNA form, the CDR3 reads TGCGCCAGCAGCCTCAGCGGGACAGGGGCCAATCAGCCCCAGCATTTT. It specifies CASSLSGTGANQPQHF.

V is TRBV30 and J is TRBJ1-1; D is uncertain. Trimming took off 2 bases at V and 8 bases at J, with 12 bases between the two ends. There are 12 residues in the CDR3. From germline, CDR1 is GTSNPN and CDR2 SVGIG (reference sequence). The CDR3 sequence: CAWSPPMGEAFF. DNA of the CDR3: TGTGCCTGGAGTCCCCCTATGGGCGAAGCTTTCTTT.

The rearrangement links TRBV6-1 to TRBJ1-6; D unclear. The CDR3 loop spans 16 amino acids. With 1 base removed from V and 6 bases from J, the gap between germline ends came to 13 bases. Per germline, CDR1 MNHNS and CDR2 SASEGT. The CDR3 protein is CASSEEQLLGNSPLHF. For the CDR3, the DNA is TGTGCCAGCAGTGAAGAACAGTTGCTGGGTAATTCACCCCTCCACTTT.

The V and J genes are TRBV19 and TRBJ2-3; 7 positions match TRBD2. Germline V lookup: CDR1 LNHDA, CDR2 SQIVND (reference sequence). The CDR3 is made up of 15 amino acids. J gave up 2 bases and V 10 bases, and 12 bases lay outside the gene matches. Here the CDR3 reads CATSGVGGFTDTQYF. In DNA, the CDR3 is TGTGCCACCTCCGGGGTCGGGGGGTTCACAGATACGCAGTATTTT. The whole variable domain, remainder taken from reference TRBV19 and TRBJ2-3, is DGGITQSPKYLFRKEGQNVTLSCEQNLNHDAMYWYRQDPGQGLRLIYYSQIVNDFQKGDIAEGYSVSREKKESFPLTVTSAQKNPTAFYLCATSGVGGFTDTQYFGPGTRLTVL.

This clone was seen more than once but under ten times. This chain connects TRBV5-4 to TRBJ1-3, with 10 positions matching TRBD1. The germline gives CDR1 SGHNT, CDR2 YYREEE (reference sequence). The ends lost 4 bases at V and 2 bases at J; junction bases unmatched: 3. The CDR3 is 15 amino acids. The CDR3 sequence: CASSQDRGTGNTIYF. The DNA of the CDR3 is TGTGCCAGCAGCCAGGACAGGGGGACTGGAAACACCATATATTTT.

The CDR3 reads CAWSPSRFTDTQYF. CDR3 DNA sequence: TGTGCCTGGAGTCCCTCCAGATTCACAGATACGCAGTATTTT. V and J are TRBV30 and TRBJ2-3, with D unresolved. V gave up 2 bases and J gave up 2 bases, with 11 bases separating them. CDR3 size: 14 residues. The germline V gene has CDR1 GTSNPN and CDR2 SVGIG (reference sequence).

The V and J genes are TRBV28 and TRBJ2-1, with 12 nucleotides matching TRBD2. V lost 5 bases, J lost 7 bases, and 15 bases stayed unmatched. The CDR3 sequence is 18 residues long. The germline V gene has CDR1 MDHEN and CDR2 SYDVKM. CDR3: CASSPPKGLAGGWNEQFF. CDR3 DNA sequence: TGTGCCAGCAGTCCACCGAAGGGGCTAGCGGGAGGGTGGAATGAGCAGTTCTTC.

The chain employs TRBV19 and TRBJ2-7; 7 bases align to TRBD1. Germline CDR1 reads LNHDA; CDR2 reads SQIVND (reference sequence). The length of the CDR3 is 15 residues. V dropped 3 bases and J dropped 0; count of bases not matched to a gene: 5. In DNA form, the CDR3 reads TGTGCCAGTAGTATGAGGGACAGAAGCTCCTACGAGCAGTACTTC. Protein: CASSMRDRSSYEQYF. The full variable domain, completed using reference TRBV19 and TRBJ2-7, is DGGITQSPKYLFRKEGQNVTLSCEQNLNHDAMYWYRQDPGQGLRLIYYSQIVNDFQKGDIAEGYSVSREKKESFPLTVTSAQKNPTAFYLCASSMRDRSSYEQYFGPGTRLTVT.

This clone appeared once. V and J are TRBV30 and TRBJ1-4; D is ambiguous. The CDR3 has 11 amino acids. The germline V and J ends were trimmed by 3 bases and 8 bases, with 7 bases remaining between them. Per the germline V gene, CDR1 is GTSNPN and CDR2 is SVGIG (reference sequence). The CDR3 DNA reads TGTGCCTGGAGGGCGGAGGAAAAACTGTTTTTT. Encoded protein: CAWRAEEKLFF.

This rearrangement joins TRBV19 to TRBJ1-3; a possible D gene is TRBD1 (6 bases). V shed 1 base and J shed 2 bases, with 9 bases lying between them. The CDR3 extends over 15 amino acids. The germline V gene has CDR1 LNHDA and CDR2 SQIVND (reference sequence). In DNA form, the CDR3 reads TGTGCCAGTAGTATAGGGGGGGGCACTGGAAACACCATATATTTT. Residues: CASSIGGGTGNTIYF.

This chain joins TRBV14 and TRBJ2-6; a possible D gene is TRBD1 (6 bases). CDR3 size: 16 residues. CDR1 is SGHDN and CDR2 is FVKESK in the germline V gene. Trimming shortened V by 5 bases and J by 2 bases, and 13 bases separated the two germline ends. DNA of the CDR3: TGTGCCAGCAGCTTCCACGCAGGGGCTGGGGCCAACGTCCTGACTTTC. It translates to CASSFHAGAGANVLTF.

The chain has TRBV2 and TRBJ2-7; D possibly corresponds to TRBD1 (5 bases). The CDR3 is made up of 14 amino acids. Germline assignment: CDR1 SNHLY and CDR2 FYNNEI. V was pared by 6 bases and J by 2 bases, with 14 bases between. The chain's CDR3 is CASRGLGVAYEQYF. The CDR3 DNA reads as TGTGCCAGCAGGGGTCTAGGGGTCGCCTACGAGCAGTACTTC.

The chain joins TRBV7-9 to TRBJ2-3; 16 bases map to TRBD2. V shed 4 bases and J 2 bases; nucleotides not matched to a gene: 6. CDR1 is SEHNR and CDR2 is FQNEAQ in the germline V gene (reference sequence). The CDR3 runs to 18 residues. CDR3 nucleotide sequence: TGTGCCAGCAGCTCCCCGGGACTAGCGGGAGGGCACACAGATACGCAGTATTTT. This codes for CASSSPGLAGGHTDTQYF.

The gene calls are TRBV15 and TRBJ2-1; 9 bases are a match to TRBD2. The V gene end was trimmed by 1 base and the J gene end by 0 bases; junction bases not matched to a gene: 13. The length of the CDR3 is 20 residues. Germline V gene lookup returns CDR1 LNHNV and CDR2 YYDKDF (reference sequence). DNA for the CDR3: TGTGCCACCAGCAGAGGTTTGGGCGGGAGGGCCGGCAGCTCCTACAATGAGCAGTTCTTC. Its translation: CATSRGLGGRAGSSYNEQFF.